This T cell receptor (beta chain) was found in a study of Graves' ophthalmopathy and Graves' hyperthyroidism. The CDR3 sequence is 17 residues long. The V end was cut by 0 bases, the J end by 2 bases, with 16 bases between. Germline-derived CDR1 and CDR2 are MNHEY and SVGAGI. Study observations and caveats: The model predicted ophthalmopathy progression with roughly 71% sensitivity and less than 85% specificity. Blood samples also showed most expanded thyroid clonotypes exceeding 0.001 frequency.

Worth noting for this clonotype: Its target is unknown.

Investigators amplified TCR beta CDR3 regions from RNA transcripts. Investigators did first-round RT-PCR with HTBI primers, then second-round multiplex PCR. TCRdb called the multiplex PCR reads again in MiXCR, with one record for every CDR3 protein. The sample contains about 620,000 distinct CDR3 sequences, about 20% of which appear only once. The sequence was collected from a woman aged 18-30 years with stable Graves' hyperthyroidism. Some clones in this sample may be carry-over from other donors' samples. The sample was peripheral blood. This rearrangement joins TRBV6-5 to TRBJ1-1; TRBD1 might be the D (6 bases). The DNA for the CDR3 is TGTGCCAGCAGTTACTCGTCGGGGGCAGGGGTCAACACTGAAGCTTTCTTT. Amino acids: CASSYSSGAGVNTEAFF.